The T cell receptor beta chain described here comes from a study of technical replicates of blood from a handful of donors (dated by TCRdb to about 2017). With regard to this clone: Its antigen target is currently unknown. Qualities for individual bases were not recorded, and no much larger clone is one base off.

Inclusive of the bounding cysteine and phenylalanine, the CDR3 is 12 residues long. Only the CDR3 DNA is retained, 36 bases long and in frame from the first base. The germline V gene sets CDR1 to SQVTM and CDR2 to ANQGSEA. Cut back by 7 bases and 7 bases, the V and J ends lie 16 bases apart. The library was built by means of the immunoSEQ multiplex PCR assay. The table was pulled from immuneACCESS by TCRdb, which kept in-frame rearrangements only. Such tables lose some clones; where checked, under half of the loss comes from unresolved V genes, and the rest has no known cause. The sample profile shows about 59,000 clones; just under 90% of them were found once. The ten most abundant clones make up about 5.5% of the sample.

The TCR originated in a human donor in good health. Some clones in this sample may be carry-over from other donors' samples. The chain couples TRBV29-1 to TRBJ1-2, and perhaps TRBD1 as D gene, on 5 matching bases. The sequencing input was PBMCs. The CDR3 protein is CSAGTGVGGYTF. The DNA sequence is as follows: TGCAGCGCTGGCACGGGGGTTGGTGGCTACACCTTC.